This T cell receptor (beta chain) was recorded in a study of blood T cell repertoires in COVID-19. The overall study: Samples of COVID-19 (acute and convalescent) were obtained from the United States, Italy and Spain. Sample material is recorded as cDNA or gDNA derived from T cells, B-cell-depleted T cells, or PBMCs.

Original processing methods: Reference gene primer amplification gave nucleated cell count estimates. Clones were read by immunoSEQ multiplex PCR, and TCRdb kept only the in-frame ones, dropping some. From that table come the V and J calls and clone size; the DNA was used to work out D and trimming. This sample has tens of thousands of clones, with over 80% found just once. The CDR3 length is 15 residues. With V trimmed by 5 bases and J by 2 bases, 9 bases remained unmatched. Germline lookup yields CDR1 LNHDA and CDR2 SQIVND (reference sequence). This chain uses TRBV19 with TRBJ2-7, with TRBD1 matching 7 bases. Sample: peripheral blood. This TCR was recovered from a human donor in a cohort sampled during active COVID-19. The CDR3 coding sequence is TGTGCCAGTAGTGCCAGACAGGGTACCGCCTACGAGCAGTACTTC. This translates into CASSARQGTAYEQYF.